One and the same sample provided the 23 T cell receptor beta chains below, sequenced in a study of T cell changes during pregnancy in multiple sclerosis (dated by TCRdb to about 2019). The method behind the library was the immunoSEQ multiplex PCR assay. TCRdb mirrors the immuneACCESS table, restricted to in-frame sequences. Some clones are absent from its copies; in checked studies, under half trace to an unresolved V gene, and the reason for the others is unknown. Recorded for this sample are about 41,000 clones; roughly 88% of them occurred a single time. About a tenth of the sample is in the top ten clones. Sequencing was performed on CD8+ T cells from peripheral blood mononuclear cells, taken in the first trimester of pregnancy. Receptors originate from a female donor with multiple sclerosis, enrolled in a pregnancy study.

In this sample, this clone turned up once. The CDR3 loop is CASSQDEASGRAGQFF. The CDR3 nucleotides are TGCGCCAGCAGCCAAGATGAGGCTAGCGGGAGGGCGGGGCAGTTCTTC. The rearrangement uses TRBV4-1 and TRBJ2-1; 12 nucleotides align to TRBD2. The CDR3 runs 16 residues. Germline CDR1 MGHRA, CDR2 YSYEKL. Germline trimming cut 0 bases from V and 12 bases from J; bases unmatched to any gene: 9.

This chain connects TRBV4-1 to TRBJ2-7; 11 bases line up with TRBD2. V shed 3 bases and J 3 bases; nucleotides not matched to a gene: 4. CDR1 MGHRA and CDR2 YSYEKL come from the germline V gene. This CDR3 has 15 amino acids. In DNA, the CDR3 is TGCGCCAGCAGCCACGTACTAGCGGGAGACTACGAGCAGTACTTC. It translates to CASSHVLAGDYEQYF.

This chain links TRBV7-9 with TRBJ2-7; D unresolved. The CDR3 is 14 amino acids. The germline V and J ends were trimmed by 1 base and 3 bases, with 10 bases remaining between them. The germline V gene encodes CDR1 SEHNR and CDR2 FQNEAQ (reference sequence). CDR3 in DNA: TGTGCCAGCAGCTTAGATGACAACATCTACGAGCAGTACTTC. Protein sequence: CASSLDDNIYEQYF.

The genes are TRBV14 and TRBJ2-1, with a possible D match to TRBD2 (5 bases). Per germline, CDR1 SGHDN and CDR2 FVKESK. The CDR3 length is 15 residues. Deletions cut 2 bases from V and 10 bases from J, with 18 bases between. The CDR3 is CASSQRTGWPTEQFF. The CDR3 coding sequence is TGTGCCAGCAGCCAAAGGACTGGCTGGCCAACAGAGCAGTTCTTC.

Written as DNA, the CDR3 is TGTGCCAAGACTAGCGGGAGTACAGATACGCAGTATTTT. Amino acid sequence: CAKTSGSTDTQYF. V is TRBV6-1 and J is TRBJ2-3, with 12 bases identical to TRBD2. Germline V gene lookup returns CDR1 MNHNS and CDR2 SASEGT. This CDR3 is built from 13 residues. After removal of 10 bases from V and 3 bases from J, the junction contained 2 bases not matched to a gene.

The chain combines TRBV11-2 with TRBJ2-1; 7 positions match TRBD1. The CDR3 loop spans 18 amino acids. Per germline, CDR1 SGHAT and CDR2 FQNNGV. V shed 0 bases and J 3 bases; nucleotides not matched to a gene: 11. The CDR3 sequence is CASSLDGAGGDYYNEQFF. The CDR3 nucleotides read TGTGCCAGCAGCTTAGACGGGGCAGGGGGAGACTACTACAATGAGCAGTTCTTC. Supplemented by reference TRBV11-2 and TRBJ2-1, the full variable domain reads EAGVAQSPRYKIIEKRQSVAFWCNPISGHATLYWYQQILGQGPKLLIQFQNNGVVDDSQLPKDRFSAERLKGVDSTLKIQPAKLEDSAVYLCASSLDGAGGDYYNEQFFGPGTRLTVL.

This sequence joins TRBV29-1 and TRBJ2-6, with 10 positions matching TRBD1. The V and J ends lost 6 bases and 0 bases, in that order; junction bases with no gene match: 8. Germline-derived CDR1 and CDR2 are SQVTM and ANQGSEA. This CDR3 has 17 amino acids. The CDR3 here is CSVLDRGLPSGANVLTF. The CDR3 DNA is TGCAGCGTACTTGACAGGGGGCTCCCCTCTGGGGCCAACGTCCTGACTTTC. Combining the CDR3 with reference TRBV29-1 and TRBJ2-6 gives the whole variable domain SAVISQKPSRDICQRGTSLTIQCQVDSQVTMMFWYRQQPGQSLTLIATANQGSEATYESGFVIDKFPISRPNLTFSTLTVSNMSPEDSSIYLCSVLDRGLPSGANVLTFGAGSRLTVL.

This chain uses TRBV6-5 with TRBJ1-5; no clear D. Trimming took off 3 bases at V and 0 bases at J, with 3 bases between the two ends. The CDR3 extends over 13 amino acids. The germline V gene has CDR1 MNHEY and CDR2 SVGAGI. In DNA form, the CDR3 reads TGTGCCAGCAGTTATCATAGCAATCAGCCCCAGCATTTT. Protein sequence: CASSYHSNQPQHF.

This chain connects TRBV28 to TRBJ2-7; D possibly corresponds to TRBD1 (8 bases). CDR3 length: 15 amino acids. Per germline, CDR1 MDHEN and CDR2 SYDVKM. Trimming took 5 bases from V and 3 from J, leaving 17 bases between them. CDR3 residues: CASSLTGGGVYEQYF. CDR3 DNA sequence: TGTGCCAGCAGTCTCACAGGGGGAGGGGTCTACGAGCAGTACTTC.

V usage is TRBV27 and J usage is TRBJ2-1; TRBD2 is a possible D gene (6 bases). Germline lookup yields CDR1 MNHEY and CDR2 SMNVEV (reference sequence). The CDR3 spans 16 residues. V lost 1 base, J lost 0 bases, and 10 bases lay in between. CDR3 loop: CASSLFSGSSYNEQFF. The DNA for the CDR3 is TGTGCCAGCAGTTTATTCTCCGGGAGCTCCTACAATGAGCAGTTCTTC.

The chain is built from TRBV7-9 and TRBJ2-6; 8 bases line up with TRBD1. V shed 2 bases, J shed 1 base, and the junction held 1 base outside the gene matches. This CDR3 is built from 16 residues. The germline V gene encodes CDR1 SEHNR and CDR2 FQNEAQ (reference sequence). CDR3 nucleotides: TGTGCCAGCAGCTTAAGGACAGGGTCTGGGGCCAACGTCCTGACTTTC. This gives the protein CASSLRTGSGANVLTF.

This clone was observed a single time. The CDR3, as DNA: TGTGCCAGCAGTGAAGCGGCAGGGTTCGAGCAGTACTTC. The encoded protein is CASSEAAGFEQYF. The gene calls are TRBV2 and TRBJ2-7; D might be TRBD1 (5 bases). Germline V gene data show CDR1 as SNHLY and CDR2 as FYNNEI. This CDR3 has 13 residues. V was cut by 0 bases and J by 6 bases, with 9 bases left in between.

DNA of the CDR3: TGTGCCAGCAGTCTTATGCAGGGGACAGGACAGCCCCAGCATTTT. Its protein product is CASSLMQGTGQPQHF. The gene calls are TRBV7-6 and TRBJ1-5, with 8 bases that match TRBD1. Per the germline V gene, CDR1 is SGHVS and CDR2 is FNYEAQ. This CDR3 has 15 amino acids. J was trimmed by 7 bases and V by 6 bases; bases with no gene match: 11.

This chain joins TRBV5-1 and TRBJ2-5; 12 nucleotides agree with TRBD2. J gave up 4 bases and V 9 bases, and 10 bases lay outside the gene matches. The length of the CDR3 is 15 residues. Germline V lookup: CDR1 SGHRS, CDR2 YFSETQ. CDR3 region: CANQLAGGPGETQYF. The CDR3, as DNA: TGCGCCAATCAGCTAGCGGGAGGGCCTGGAGAGACCCAGTACTTC. Supplemented by reference TRBV5-1 and TRBJ2-5, the full variable domain reads KAGVTQTPRYLIKTRGQQVTLSCSPISGHRSVSWYQQTPGQGLQFLFEYFSETQRNKGNFPGRFSGRQFSNSRSEMNVSTLELGDSALYLCANQLAGGPGETQYFGPGTRLLVL.

The chain recombines TRBV9 with TRBJ2-3; D uncertain. CDR3 length: 13 residues. CDR1 is SGDLS and CDR2 is YYNGEE in the germline V gene. Deletions cut 6 bases from V and 4 bases from J, with 12 bases between. CDR3 DNA sequence: TGTGCCAGCAACCTTCTTACGGCAGATACGCAGTATTTT. As protein: CASNLLTADTQYF.

Within the sample, this clone is large. The chain joins TRBV2 to TRBJ1-2; no reliable D call. Germline V gene sequence: CDR1 SNHLY, CDR2 FYNNEI. This CDR3 contains 11 residues. Trimming left V 6 bases short and J 5 bases short, with 7 bases between. The DNA of the CDR3 is TGTGCCAGCAGCACATTATATGGCTACACCTTC. Its translation is CASSTLYGYTF.

V gene TRBV5-1 combines with J gene TRBJ2-5; TRBD2 matches at 9 bases. The V segment lost 1 base and the J segment 3 bases; nucleotides outside the gene matches: 10. The germline V gene has CDR1 SGHRS and CDR2 YFSETQ. The CDR3 has 17 amino acids. The DNA of the CDR3 is TGCGCCAGCAGCTTGAACCAGCCCCTAGCGGGAAAAGAGACCCAGTACTTC. It specifies CASSLNQPLAGKETQYF. The full variable domain, in which reference TRBV5-1 and TRBJ2-5 provide the parts outside the CDR3, is KAGVTQTPRYLIKTRGQQVTLSCSPISGHRSVSWYQQTPGQGLQFLFEYFSETQRNKGNFPGRFSGRQFSNSRSEMNVSTLELGDSALYLCASSLNQPLAGKETQYFGPGTRLLVL.

J is TRBJ2-7 and V is TRBV4-2; 12 bases fit TRBD1. Germline V gene sequence: CDR1 LGHNA, CDR2 YNFKEQ. Germline trimming cut 3 bases from V and 4 bases from J; bases unmatched to any gene: 7. This CDR3 is built from 16 residues. CDR3 residues: CASSQVGQGARYEQYF. The CDR3 DNA sequence: TGTGCCAGCAGCCAGGTGGGACAGGGGGCGAGGTACGAGCAGTACTTC.

This sequence joins TRBV9 and TRBJ2-3, with 9 bases identical to TRBD2. J gave up 2 bases and V 0 bases, and 7 bases lay outside the gene matches. The CDR3 is made up of 17 amino acids. From germline, CDR1 is SGDLS and CDR2 YYNGEE. The CDR3, as DNA: TGTGCCAGCAGCGTAGGATCAAGCGGGGGGAACACAGATACGCAGTATTTT. This sequence encodes CASSVGSSGGNTDTQYF. Combining the CDR3 with reference TRBV9 and TRBJ2-3 gives the whole variable domain DSGVTQTPKHLITATGQRVTLRCSPRSGDLSVYWYQQSLDQGLQFLIQYYNGEERAKGNILERFSAQQFPDLHSELNLSSLELGDSALYFCASSVGSSGGNTDTQYFGPGTRLTVL.

The chain combines TRBV6-1 with TRBJ1-5; D is unresolved. The V and J ends lost 4 bases and 4 bases respectively, with 8 bases between them. Germline V gene sequence: CDR1 MNHNS, CDR2 SASEGT. The CDR3 extends over 13 amino acids. DNA for the CDR3: TGTGCCAGCAGTGGGCCATTGAATCAGCCCCAGCATTTT. This translates into CASSGPLNQPQHF.

The genes are TRBV7-9 and TRBJ2-5; D may be TRBD1 (6 bases). The V end lost 3 bases, the J end lost 1 base, and 9 bases lay between the germline ends. This CDR3 region has 14 residues. Germline V CDR1 and CDR2: SEHNR, FQNEAQ (reference sequence). CDR3 residues: CASSLGAFQETQYF. CDR3 DNA: TGTGCCAGCAGCTTGGGGGCATTCCAAGAGACCCAGTACTTC.

V is TRBV11-2 and J is TRBJ1-2; 11 bases agree with TRBD1. Trimming at V came to 0 bases and at J to 7 bases, leaving 4 bases not matched to a gene. This CDR3 region has 15 residues. Germline V gene lookup returns CDR1 SGHAT and CDR2 FQNNGV. The CDR3 here is CASSLDRGTGGGYTF. In DNA, the CDR3 is TGTGCCAGCAGCTTAGATCGAGGGACAGGGGGTGGCTACACCTTC.

The J gene is TRBJ2-5, the V gene TRBV19; D is perhaps TRBD1 (8 bases). There are 19 residues in the CDR3. Trimming cost V 6 bases and J 5 bases, with 31 bases left between them. The germline gives CDR1 LNHDA, CDR2 SQIVND (reference sequence). This chain's CDR3 is CASSAIPIRGPGEGETQYF. The CDR3 nucleotides read TGTGCCAGTAGCGCAATTCCCATCAGGGGGCCTGGGGAGGGCGAGACCCAGTACTTC.